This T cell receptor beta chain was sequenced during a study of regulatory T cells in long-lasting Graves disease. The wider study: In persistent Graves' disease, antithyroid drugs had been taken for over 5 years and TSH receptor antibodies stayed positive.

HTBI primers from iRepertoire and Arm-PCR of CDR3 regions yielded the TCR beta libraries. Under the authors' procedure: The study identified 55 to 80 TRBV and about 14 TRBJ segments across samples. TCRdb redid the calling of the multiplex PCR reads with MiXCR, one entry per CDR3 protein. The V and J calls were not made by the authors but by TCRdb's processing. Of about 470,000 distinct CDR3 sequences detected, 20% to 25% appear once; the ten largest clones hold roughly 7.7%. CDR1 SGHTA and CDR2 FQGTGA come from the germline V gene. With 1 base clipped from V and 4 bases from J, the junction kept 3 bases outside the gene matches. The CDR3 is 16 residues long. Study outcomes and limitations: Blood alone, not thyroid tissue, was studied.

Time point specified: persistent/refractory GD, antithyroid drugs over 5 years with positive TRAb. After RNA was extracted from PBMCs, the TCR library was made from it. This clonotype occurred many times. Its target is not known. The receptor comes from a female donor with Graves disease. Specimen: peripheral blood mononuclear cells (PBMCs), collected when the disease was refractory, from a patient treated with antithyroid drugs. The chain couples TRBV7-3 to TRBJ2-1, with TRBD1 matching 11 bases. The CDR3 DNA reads TGTGCCAGCAGCTTAATGGGACAGGGGGTTTACAATGAGCAGTTCTTC. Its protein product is CASSLMGQGVYNEQFF.